This T cell receptor (beta chain) was sequenced for a study of CD8 T cells in ankylosing spondylitis. General observations from the study: Roughly eight highly homologous variants made up a TCR beta motif that seemed to typify ankylosing spondylitis blood. The authors found the disease-linked clones to be CD8+ and relatively rare in peripheral blood. Significantly higher representation of disease-linked clones was reported for matched ankylosing spondylitis synovial fluid.

This clonotype was counted ten times or more. Its antigen is unidentified. In making TCR beta libraries, quantitative 5'-RACE with molecular barcodes was used. TCRdb reanalysed the 5' RACE reads using MiXCR and keeps one entry per CDR3 protein. The sample consists of under 250,000 distinct CDR3 sequences, roughly 8.2% of them appearing once. CDR1 MDHEN and CDR2 SYDVKM come from the germline V gene. V gave up 2 bases and J gave up 7 bases, with 9 bases separating them. The CDR3 extends over 13 amino acids. This rearrangement joins TRBV28 to TRBJ2-1, with D unresolved. The specimen was blood, either unsorted or a sorted T cell fraction (not recorded which). The receptor's source is a female donor with ankylosing spondylitis or in good health (not recorded which). The CDR3 nucleotides read TGTGCCAGCAGTTTAAATTTCCCGAATGAGCAGTTCTTC. It yields the protein CASSLNFPNEQFF.